These 30 T cell receptor beta chains share one sample of origin, sequenced in a study of cytomegalovirus exposure and HLA in healthy donors. In the PCR, 60 Vbeta and 13 Jbeta primers were used. This table comes from immunoSEQ multiplex PCR, and its TCRdb copy is limited to in-frame clones, with some not included. The sample holds 150,000 to 200,000 clones, roughly four fifths seen once. Sequenced input: PBMCs. The receptors were gathered from a woman aged 25 to 39 in good health and CMV-seropositive.

This clone was detected a few times. The rearrangement joins TRBV2 to TRBJ2-5; TRBD2 matches at 9 bases. Germline V CDR1 and CDR2: SNHLY, FYNNEI. The ends lost 8 bases at V and 5 bases at J; junction bases unmatched: 9. The CDR3 covers 14 residues. CDR3 region: CASGSGGRGETQYF. CDR3 nucleotide sequence: TGTGCCAGCGGCAGCGGGGGGAGAGGGGAGACCCAGTACTTC.

J is TRBJ2-3 and V is TRBV5-1, with D possibly TRBD1 on 5 matching bases. The V end was cut by 1 base, the J end by 5 bases, with 14 bases between. The CDR3 loop spans 15 amino acids. The germline V gene has CDR1 SGHRS and CDR2 YFSETQ. The CDR3 is CASSLTGYRGDTQYF. In nucleotides, the CDR3 is TGCGCCAGCAGCTTGACGGGTTATAGGGGAGATACGCAGTATTTT.

The chain combines TRBV5-5 with TRBJ2-6; D is possibly TRBD1 (6 bases). Germline V gene sequence: CDR1 SGHKS, CDR2 YYEKEE (reference sequence). Between the trimmed V and J ends, which lost 4 bases and 2 bases, there was a span of 13 bases. This CDR3 has 16 amino acids. The DNA for the CDR3 is TGTGCCAGCAGCGAACCCCCAGGGGCTGGGGCCAACGTCCTGACTTTC. This translates into CASSEPPGAGANVLTF.

The chain carries TRBV30 and TRBJ2-5; a possible D gene is TRBD1 (6 bases). This CDR3 has 13 amino acids. V was clipped by 4 bases and J by 5 bases, with 14 bases between them. CDR1 and CDR2 from the germline V gene are GTSNPN and SVGIG (reference sequence). The CDR3 sequence is CAWTGVLRETQYF. The CDR3 coding sequence is TGTGCCTGGACAGGGGTATTGCGGGAGACCCAGTACTTC.

The chain carries TRBV7-9 and TRBJ1-5; TRBD1 matches 7 bases. Trimming at V came to 5 bases and at J to 4 bases, leaving 8 bases not matched to a gene. Per the germline V gene, CDR1 is SEHNR and CDR2 is FQNEAQ (reference sequence). The CDR3 runs to 15 residues. The CDR3 region has the DNA TGTGCCAGCAGCCGACAGGGAGGAGGAAATCAGCCCCAGCATTTT. As protein: CASSRQGGGNQPQHF.

The genes are TRBV2 and TRBJ1-2; a possible D gene is TRBD1 (5 bases). This CDR3 contains 15 residues. The germline gives CDR1 SNHLY, CDR2 FYNNEI. V lost 6 bases and J 8 bases, leaving 22 bases between the germline ends. This chain's CDR3 is CASRVYTGVRGGYTF. The CDR3 nucleotides are TGTGCCAGCAGGGTCTATACAGGTGTGCGGGGAGGCTACACCTTC.

This chain links TRBV5-1 with TRBJ2-1; 14 nucleotides align to TRBD2. CDR1 is SGHRS and CDR2 is YFSETQ in the germline V gene. Losses at the gene ends were 1 base for V and 7 bases for J; bases not matched to a gene: 10. This CDR3 has 18 residues. CDR3 bases: TGCGCCAGCAGCTTGCGACTAGCGGGAGGGCCGATGGATAATGAGCAGTTCTTC. It codes for CASSLRLAGGPMDNEQFF.

The gene calls are TRBV15 and TRBJ2-2; a possible D gene is TRBD1 (6 bases). CDR1 and CDR2 (germline): LNHNV, YYDKDF (reference sequence). CDR3 length: 14 residues. V lost 4 bases to trimming and J lost 3 bases, with 9 bases between them. The CDR3 is CATSKDSYTGELFF. The CDR3 coding sequence is TGTGCCACCAGCAAGGACAGCTACACCGGGGAGCTGTTTTTT.

The V gene is TRBV4-3, the J gene TRBJ2-2, with TRBD2 identical over 8 bases. The CDR3 has 17 amino acids. Germline V CDR1 and CDR2: LGHNA, YSLEER. V shed 0 bases, J shed 5 bases, and the junction held 8 bases outside the gene matches. CDR3 in DNA: TGCGCCAGCAGCCAAGATTTGTCGGGGGGGGTAACCGGGGAGCTGTTTTTT. Translation: CASSQDLSGGVTGELFF.

This chain links TRBV7-7 with TRBJ2-2; D remains unclear. This CDR3 is built from 15 residues. V lost 4 bases to trimming and J lost 8 bases, with 17 bases between them. Per the germline V gene, CDR1 is SSHAT and CDR2 is FNYEAQ (reference sequence). CDR3 amino acids: CASSSGNTEAGELFF. The CDR3 nucleotides read TGTGCCAGCAGCTCCGGAAACACTGAGGCTGGGGAGCTGTTTTTT.

The rearrangement uses TRBV23-1 and TRBJ1-5; no clear D gene. TRBV23-1 is given ORF status, its function remaining uncertain. Trimming removed 4 bases at V and 4 bases at J, with 8 bases between. This CDR3 spans 13 amino acids. The CDR3 sequence: CASSPVGNQPQHF. DNA of the CDR3: TGCGCCAGCAGTCCCGTCGGGAATCAGCCCCAGCATTTT.

The J gene is TRBJ1-5, the V gene TRBV28, with TRBD1 as a possible D gene (5 bases). CDR3 length: 12 residues. Per the germline V gene, CDR1 is MDHEN and CDR2 is SYDVKM. V was clipped by 2 bases and J by 11 bases, with 10 bases between them. CDR3 region: CASSLIRAAQHF. CDR3 DNA: TGTGCCAGCAGTTTAATCAGGGCCGCCCAGCATTTT.

This clone was seen a few times. The CDR3 bases are TGTGCCAGCAGGCTTAGCTCCTACGAGCAGTACTTC. It translates to CASRLSSYEQYF. The chain is built from TRBV28 and TRBJ2-7; no clear D gene. The germline V and J ends were trimmed by 6 bases and 0 bases, with 6 bases remaining between them. In germline, CDR1 is MDHEN, CDR2 SYDVKM. This CDR3 has 12 residues.

V gene TRBV6-1 combines with J gene TRBJ1-5; tentative D call: TRBD1 (5 bases). This CDR3 contains 14 residues. The V gene's germline CDR1 is MNHNS and CDR2 SASEGT. V lost 2 bases and J lost 5, with 10 bases in between. CDR3 sequence reads: CASSERGFYQPQHF. The CDR3 DNA is TGTGCCAGCAGTGAACGGGGGTTCTATCAGCCCCAGCATTTT.

Written as DNA, the CDR3 is TGTGCCAGCAGCCTTCCCTTTTTGACAGGGCACTATGGCTACACCTTC. Translating gives CASSLPFLTGHYGYTF. The chain links TRBV28 to TRBJ1-2; TRBD1 aligns across 7 bases. In germline, CDR1 is MDHEN, CDR2 SYDVKM. CDR3 size: 16 residues. Germline trimming cut 6 bases from V and 3 bases from J; bases unmatched to any gene: 13.

The V and J genes are TRBV19 and TRBJ1-1, with D perhaps TRBD1 (5 bases). V lost 7 bases to trimming and J lost 11 bases, with 32 bases between them. The CDR3 covers 17 residues. The V gene's germline CDR1 is LNHDA and CDR2 SQIVND (reference sequence). CDR3 region: CASTDQRGPGQWMGAFF. The CDR3 DNA reads TGTGCCAGTACCGATCAGCGAGGTCCAGGGCAATGGATGGGGGCTTTCTTT.

This clone occurred once. This chain connects TRBV2 to TRBJ1-1, with D possibly being TRBD1 (5 bases). Germline CDR1 SNHLY, CDR2 FYNNEI. CDR3 length: 13 residues. V was pared by 5 bases and J by 1 base, with 8 bases between. CDR3 sequence (DNA): TGTGCCAGCAGTCCACAGGAGAACACTGAAGCTTTCTTT. Translating it yields CASSPQENTEAFF.

The J gene is TRBJ2-7, the V gene TRBV5-1, with TRBD1 matching over 9 bases. Germline V CDR1 and CDR2: SGHRS, YFSETQ. V dropped 4 bases and J dropped 3; count of bases not matched to a gene: 5. This CDR3 region has 14 residues. This chain's CDR3 is CASSRGQGSYEQYF. Written as DNA, the CDR3 is TGCGCCAGCAGCCGGGGACAGGGAAGCTACGAGCAGTACTTC.

V is TRBV5-4 and J is TRBJ2-3, with 15 bases identical to TRBD2. CDR1 and CDR2 from the germline V gene are SGHNT and YYREEE (reference sequence). The CDR3 is made up of 16 amino acids. J lost 4 bases, V lost 4 bases, and 4 bases had no gene match. CDR3 DNA: TGTGCCAGCAGCATAGGACTAGCGGGAGGGCCAGATACGCAGTATTTT. It codes for CASSIGLAGGPDTQYF.

This clone was detected a few times. The chain uses TRBV20-1 and TRBJ1-1; no definite D call. This CDR3 spans 11 amino acids. V lost 3 bases, J lost 8 bases, and 10 bases lay in between. Germline V gives CDR1 DFQATT, CDR2 SNEGSKA (reference sequence). In DNA form, the CDR3 reads TGCAGTGCTAGTTACCTGGCCGAAGCTTTCTTT. This sequence encodes CSASYLAEAFF.

V is TRBV29-1 and J is TRBJ1-4; the D gene is possibly TRBD1 (6 bases). V was pared by 5 bases and J by 6 bases, with 7 bases between. The CDR3 consists of 11 residues. The germline gives CDR1 SQVTM, CDR2 ANQGSEA. The CDR3 DNA sequence: TGCAGCGTTCACAGGGATGAAAAACTGTTTTTT. Encoded protein: CSVHRDEKLFF.

The chain employs TRBV9 and TRBJ1-1, with D uncertain. The CDR3 consists of 12 residues. Germline V gives CDR1 SGDLS, CDR2 YYNGEE. V shed 2 bases and J shed 10 bases, with 12 bases lying between them. CDR3 residues: CASSVLEGRAFF. The CDR3 DNA is TGTGCCAGCAGCGTTTTGGAGGGTAGAGCTTTCTTT.

V gene TRBV2 combines with J gene TRBJ1-2, with TRBD1 matching 7 bases. The CDR3 is 14 residues long. The V segment lost 8 bases and the J segment 5 bases; nucleotides outside the gene matches: 11. Germline assignment: CDR1 SNHLY and CDR2 FYNNEI. CDR3 residues: CASSSRQGRYGYTF. The CDR3 DNA reads as TGTGCCAGCTCAAGTCGACAGGGACGATATGGCTACACCTTC.

CDR3 region: CAIRNQGGNQPQHF. The CDR3 bases are TGTGCCATCAGAAATCAGGGTGGCAATCAGCCCCAGCATTTT. J is TRBJ1-5 and V is TRBV10-3; D possibly corresponds to TRBD1 (5 bases). The germline CDR1 and CDR2 sequences are ENHRY and SYGVKD. The CDR3 is 14 residues long. With 6 bases removed from V and 2 bases from J, the gap between germline ends came to 11 bases.

The rearrangement joins TRBV9 to TRBJ2-1, with D perhaps matching TRBD2 (6 bases). The CDR3 sequence is 15 residues long. The germline CDR1 and CDR2 sequences are SGDLS and YYNGEE. The V and J ends lost 0 bases and 7 bases respectively, with 14 bases between them. In DNA form, the CDR3 reads TGTGCCAGCAGCGTAGTCGGAGGGCCCCAGAATGAGCAGTTCTTC. It encodes CASSVVGGPQNEQFF.

V gene TRBV18 combines with J gene TRBJ2-1; 14 bases fit TRBD2. The CDR3 extends over 16 amino acids. The V and J ends lost 1 base and 7 bases, in that order; junction bases with no gene match: 3. CDR1 is KGHSH, CDR2 LQKENI, per germline. The CDR3 loop reads CASSPLGTSGRNEQFF. The CDR3 DNA reads TGTGCCAGCTCACCACTCGGGACTAGCGGGAGAAATGAGCAGTTCTTC.

A single count supports this clone. In the same sample, other DNA sequences code for this CDR3. This chain links TRBV7-9 with TRBJ2-3; D gene unclear. The CDR3 extends over 13 amino acids. CDR1 and CDR2 (germline): SEHNR, FQNEAQ (reference sequence). V was trimmed by 5 bases and J by 4 bases, leaving 10 bases between them. CDR3 region: CASSQRGADTQYF. CDR3 DNA sequence: TGTGCCAGCAGCCAACGCGGAGCAGATACGCAGTATTTT. Full variable domain (rest looked up from reference TRBV7-9 and TRBJ2-3): DTGVSQNPRHKITKRGQNVTFRCDPISEHNRLYWYRQTLGQGPEFLTYFQNEAQLEKSRLLSDRFSAERPKGSFSTLEIQRTEQGDSAMYLCASSQRGADTQYFGPGTRLTVL.

The V gene is TRBV6-6, the J gene TRBJ1-1; D may be TRBD1 (6 bases). Germline V gene sequence: CDR1 MNHNY, CDR2 SVGAGI (reference sequence). CDR3 length equals 11 residues. V dropped 5 bases and J dropped 13 bases, with 14 bases sitting between them. CDR3 coding DNA: TGTGCCAGCAGTCCTACAGGGATGGGTTTCTTT. Translating gives CASSPTGMGFF.

V is TRBV28 and J is TRBJ1-1, with D possibly being TRBD1 (5 bases). Per the germline V gene, CDR1 is MDHEN and CDR2 is SYDVKM. The V gene lost 5 bases and the J gene lost 7 bases, with 11 bases spanning the gap. The CDR3 has 12 residues. In DNA form, the CDR3 reads TGTGCCAGCAGTCCGCACAGGATTGAAGCTTTCTTT. It yields the protein CASSPHRIEAFF.

This chain uses TRBV9 with TRBJ2-1; 7 positions agree with TRBD2. Germline V gene data show CDR1 as SGDLS and CDR2 as YYNGEE. V lost 0 bases and J lost 9; bases outside the gene matches: 12. This CDR3 has 16 amino acids. This chain's CDR3 is CASSVAPQLASGEQFF. In DNA, the CDR3 is TGTGCCAGCAGCGTAGCTCCCCAACTGGCTAGCGGTGAGCAGTTCTTC.